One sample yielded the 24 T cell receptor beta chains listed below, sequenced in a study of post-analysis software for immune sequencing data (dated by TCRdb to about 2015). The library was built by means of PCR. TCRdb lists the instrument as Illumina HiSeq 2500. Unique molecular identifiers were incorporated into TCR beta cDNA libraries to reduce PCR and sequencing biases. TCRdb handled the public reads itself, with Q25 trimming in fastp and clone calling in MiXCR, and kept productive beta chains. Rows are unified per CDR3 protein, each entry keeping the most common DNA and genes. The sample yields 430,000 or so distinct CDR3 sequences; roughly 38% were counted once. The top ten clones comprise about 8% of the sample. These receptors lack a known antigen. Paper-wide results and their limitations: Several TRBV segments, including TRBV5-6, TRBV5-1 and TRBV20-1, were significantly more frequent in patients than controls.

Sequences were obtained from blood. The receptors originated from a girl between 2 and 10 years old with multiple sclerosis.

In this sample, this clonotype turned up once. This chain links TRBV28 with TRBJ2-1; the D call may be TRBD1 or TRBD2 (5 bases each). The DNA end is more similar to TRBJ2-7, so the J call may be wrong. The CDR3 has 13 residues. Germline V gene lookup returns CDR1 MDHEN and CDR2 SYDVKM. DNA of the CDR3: TGTGCCAGCAGTTCGGGGCTTAGCAATGAGCAGTACTTC. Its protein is CASSSGLSNEQYF.

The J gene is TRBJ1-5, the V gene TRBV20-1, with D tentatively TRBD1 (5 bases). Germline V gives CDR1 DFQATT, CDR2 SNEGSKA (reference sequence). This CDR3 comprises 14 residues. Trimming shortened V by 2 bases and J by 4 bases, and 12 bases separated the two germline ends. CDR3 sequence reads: CSARPGTGNQPQHF. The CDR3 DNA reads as TGCAGTGCTAGACCCGGCACAGGTAATCAGCCCCAGCATTTT.

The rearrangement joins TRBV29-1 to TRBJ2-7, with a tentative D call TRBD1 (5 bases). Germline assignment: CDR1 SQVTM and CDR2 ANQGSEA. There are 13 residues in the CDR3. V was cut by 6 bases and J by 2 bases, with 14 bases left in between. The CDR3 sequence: CSVAGILTYEQYF. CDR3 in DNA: TGCAGCGTGGCAGGGATTTTAACCTACGAGCAGTACTTC.

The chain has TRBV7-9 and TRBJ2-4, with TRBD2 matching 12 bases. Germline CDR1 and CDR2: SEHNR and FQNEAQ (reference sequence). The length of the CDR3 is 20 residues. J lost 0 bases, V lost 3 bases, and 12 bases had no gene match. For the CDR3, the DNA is TGTGCCAGCAGCTTTAGATTCAGCAGACTAGCGGGAGTAGCCAAAAACATTCAGTACTTC. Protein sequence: CASSFRFSRLAGVAKNIQYF.

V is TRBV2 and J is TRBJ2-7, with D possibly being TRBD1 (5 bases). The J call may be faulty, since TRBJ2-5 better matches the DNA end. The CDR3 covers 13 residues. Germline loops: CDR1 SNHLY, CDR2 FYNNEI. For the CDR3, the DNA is TGTGCCAGCAGTGAAAATAGGGGAGAGACCCAGTACTTC. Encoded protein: CASSENRGETQYF.

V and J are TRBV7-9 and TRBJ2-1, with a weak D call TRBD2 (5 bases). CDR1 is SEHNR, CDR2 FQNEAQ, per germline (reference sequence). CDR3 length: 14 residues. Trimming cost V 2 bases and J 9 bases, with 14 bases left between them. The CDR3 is CASSLSRRGLEQFF. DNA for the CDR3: TGTGCCAGCAGCTTAAGCAGGCGAGGGCTTGAGCAGTTCTTC.

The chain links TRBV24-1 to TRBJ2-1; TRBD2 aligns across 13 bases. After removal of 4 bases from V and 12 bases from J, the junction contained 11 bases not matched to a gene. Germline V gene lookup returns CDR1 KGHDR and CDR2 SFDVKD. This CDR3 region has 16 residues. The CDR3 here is CATSDPWTSGSGGQFF. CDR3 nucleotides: TGTGCCACCAGTGACCCCTGGACTAGCGGGAGTGGAGGGCAGTTCTTC.

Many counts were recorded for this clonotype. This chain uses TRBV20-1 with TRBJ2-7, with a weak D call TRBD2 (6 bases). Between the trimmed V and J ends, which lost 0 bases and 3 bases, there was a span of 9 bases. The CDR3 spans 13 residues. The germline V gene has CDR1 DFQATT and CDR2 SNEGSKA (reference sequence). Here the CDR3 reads CSARELACYEQYF. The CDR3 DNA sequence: TGCAGTGCTAGAGAGCTAGCGTGCTACGAGCAGTACTTC.

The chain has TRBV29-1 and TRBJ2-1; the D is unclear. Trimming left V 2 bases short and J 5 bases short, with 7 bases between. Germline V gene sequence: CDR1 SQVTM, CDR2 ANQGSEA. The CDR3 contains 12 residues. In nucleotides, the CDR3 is TGCAGCGTTGAACAGTTTGACAATGAGCAGTTCTTC. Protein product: CSVEQFDNEQFF.

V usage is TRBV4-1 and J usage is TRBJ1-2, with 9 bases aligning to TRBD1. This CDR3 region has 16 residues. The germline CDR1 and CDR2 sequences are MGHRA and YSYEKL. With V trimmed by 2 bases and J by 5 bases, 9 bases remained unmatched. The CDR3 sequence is CASSQLDTGTGYGYTF. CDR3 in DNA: TGCGCCAGCAGCCAACTAGACACCGGGACAGGGTATGGCTACACCTTC.

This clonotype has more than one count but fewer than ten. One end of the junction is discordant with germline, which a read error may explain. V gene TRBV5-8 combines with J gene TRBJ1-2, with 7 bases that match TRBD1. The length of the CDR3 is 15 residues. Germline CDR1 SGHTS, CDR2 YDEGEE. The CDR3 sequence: CACSLTPGQSYGYTF. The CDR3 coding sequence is TGTGCCTGCAGCTTGACACCGGGACAGAGCTATGGCTACACCTTC.

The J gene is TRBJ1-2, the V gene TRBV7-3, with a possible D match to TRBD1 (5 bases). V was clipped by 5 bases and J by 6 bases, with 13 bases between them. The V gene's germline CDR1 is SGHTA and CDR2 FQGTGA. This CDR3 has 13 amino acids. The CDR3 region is CASSEVQGNGYTF. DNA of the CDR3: TGTGCCAGCAGCGAAGTTCAGGGTAATGGCTACACCTTC.

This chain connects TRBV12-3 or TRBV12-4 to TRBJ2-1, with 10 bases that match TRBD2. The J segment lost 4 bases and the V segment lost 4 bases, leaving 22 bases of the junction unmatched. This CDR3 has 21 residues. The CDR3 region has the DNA TGTGCCAGCAGTTCCCTTTATGGGGCCAGCCTAGCGGGAGATAGGTACAATGAGCAGTTCTTC. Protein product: CASSSLYGASLAGDRYNEQFF.

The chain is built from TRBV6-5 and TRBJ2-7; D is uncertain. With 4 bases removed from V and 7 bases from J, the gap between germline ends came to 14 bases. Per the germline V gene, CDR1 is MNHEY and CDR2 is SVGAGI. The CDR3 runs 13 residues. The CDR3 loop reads CASSSEPLVEQYF. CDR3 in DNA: TGTGCCAGCAGTTCCGAGCCTCTGGTAGAGCAGTACTTC.

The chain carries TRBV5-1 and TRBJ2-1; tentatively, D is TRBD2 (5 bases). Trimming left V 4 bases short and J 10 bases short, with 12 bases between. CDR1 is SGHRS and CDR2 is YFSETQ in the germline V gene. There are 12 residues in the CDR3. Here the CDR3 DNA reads TGCGCCAGCAGCCGACTAAACTTAGAGCAGTTCTTC. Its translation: CASSRLNLEQFF.

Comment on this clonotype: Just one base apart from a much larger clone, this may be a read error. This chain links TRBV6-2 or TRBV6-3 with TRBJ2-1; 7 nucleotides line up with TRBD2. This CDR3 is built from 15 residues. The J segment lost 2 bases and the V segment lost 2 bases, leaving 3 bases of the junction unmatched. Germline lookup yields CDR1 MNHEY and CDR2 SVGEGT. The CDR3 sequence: CASSYAGEPYNEQFF. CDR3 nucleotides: TGTGCCAGCAGTTACGCGGGAGAGCCCTACAATGAGCAGTTCTTC.

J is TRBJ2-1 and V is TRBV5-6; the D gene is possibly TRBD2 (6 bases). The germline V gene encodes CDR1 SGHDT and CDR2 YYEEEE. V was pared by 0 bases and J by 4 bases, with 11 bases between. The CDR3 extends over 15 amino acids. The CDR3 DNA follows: TGTGCCAGCAGCTTGGAACTAGCTACTTACAATGAGCAGTTCTTC. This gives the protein CASSLELATYNEQFF.

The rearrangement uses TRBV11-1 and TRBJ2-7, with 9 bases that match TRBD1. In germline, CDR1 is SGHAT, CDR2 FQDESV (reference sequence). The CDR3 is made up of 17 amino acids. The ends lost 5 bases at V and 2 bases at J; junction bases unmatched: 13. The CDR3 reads CASSTSRNRGPPYEQYF. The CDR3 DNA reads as TGTGCCAGCAGCACCAGTCGCAACAGGGGGCCCCCCTACGAGCAGTACTTC. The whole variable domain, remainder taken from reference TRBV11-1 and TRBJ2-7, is EAEVAQSPRYKITEKSQAVAFWCDPISGHATLYWYRQILGQGPELLVQFQDESVVDDSQLPKDRFSAERLKGVDSTLKIQPAELGDSAMYLCASSTSRNRGPPYEQYFGPGTRLTVT.

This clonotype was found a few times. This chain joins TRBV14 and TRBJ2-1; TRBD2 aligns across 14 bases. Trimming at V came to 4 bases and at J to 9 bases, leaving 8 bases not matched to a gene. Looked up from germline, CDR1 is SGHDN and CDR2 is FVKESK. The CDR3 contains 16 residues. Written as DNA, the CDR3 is TGTGCCAGCAGCCCACCGGGACTAGCGGGAGCGGGTGAGCAGTTCTTC. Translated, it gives CASSPPGLAGAGEQFF.

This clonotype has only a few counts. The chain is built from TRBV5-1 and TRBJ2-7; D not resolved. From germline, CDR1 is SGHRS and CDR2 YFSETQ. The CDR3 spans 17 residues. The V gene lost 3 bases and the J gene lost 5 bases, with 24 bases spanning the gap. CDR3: CASSYSFPITWRDEQYF. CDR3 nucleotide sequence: TGCGCCAGCAGCTACTCATTTCCGATCACCTGGAGAGACGAGCAGTACTTC.

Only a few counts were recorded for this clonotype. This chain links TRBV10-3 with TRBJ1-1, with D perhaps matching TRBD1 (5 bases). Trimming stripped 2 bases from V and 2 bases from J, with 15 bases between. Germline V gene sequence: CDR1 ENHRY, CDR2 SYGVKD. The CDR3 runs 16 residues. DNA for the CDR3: TGTGCCATCAGTGAGAGAGGGGTAGCGACAAACACTGAAGCTTTCTTT. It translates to CAISERGVATNTEAFF.

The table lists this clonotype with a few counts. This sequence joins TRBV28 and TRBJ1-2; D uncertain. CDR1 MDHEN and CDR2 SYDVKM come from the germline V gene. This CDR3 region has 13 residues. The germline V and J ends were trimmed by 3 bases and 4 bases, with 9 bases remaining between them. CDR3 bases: TGTGCCAGCAGTTTCCCGAGGAGCTATGGCTACACCTTC. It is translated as CASSFPRSYGYTF.

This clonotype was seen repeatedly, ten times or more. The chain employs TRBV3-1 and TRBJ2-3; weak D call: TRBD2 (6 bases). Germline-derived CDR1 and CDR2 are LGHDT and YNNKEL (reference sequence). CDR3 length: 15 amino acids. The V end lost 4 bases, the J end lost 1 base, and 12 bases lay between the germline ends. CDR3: CASSPQVAGTDTQYF. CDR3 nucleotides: TGTGCCAGCAGCCCCCAGGTAGCGGGCACAGATACGCAGTATTTT.

DNA of the CDR3: TGCGCCAGCAGCGATATCCGGCGGGGGAGCACAGATACGCAGTATTTT. Translated: CASSDIRRGSTDTQYF. J is TRBJ2-3 and V is TRBV10-1; 7 positions agree with TRBD2. The V segment lost 6 bases and the J segment 0 bases; nucleotides outside the gene matches: 9. Germline values: CDR1 WNHNN, CDR2 SYGVQD (reference sequence). This CDR3 comprises 16 residues.